The 27 T cell receptor beta chains below were found in one sample sequenced in a study of OX40 agonist ivuxolimab in advanced cancers. TCRdb's copy holds only in-frame clones and misses some; the assay was immunoSEQ multiplex PCR. The table has roughly 90,000 clones, about 83% seen once; the top ten hold approximately 1.5%. The sample consisted of CD4+ or CD8+ T cells sorted from blood, taken in a trial of the OX40 agonist ivuxolimab. The source of these receptors is an adult with an advanced solid tumor such as melanoma, head and neck, liver or kidney cancer.

V is TRBV6-1 and J is TRBJ2-7, with unresolved D. Germline CDR1 reads MNHNS; CDR2 reads SASEGT. Trimming stripped 5 bases from V and 3 bases from J, with 17 bases between. There are 15 residues in the CDR3. The CDR3 reads CASSPVPPRHYEQYF. CDR3 DNA sequence: TGTGCCAGCAGTCCGGTCCCCCCGAGGCACTACGAGCAGTACTTC.

The chain employs TRBV5-1 and TRBJ2-1; perhaps D is TRBD1 or TRBD2 (5 bases each). The CDR3 consists of 15 residues. V lost 4 bases, J lost 1 base, and 12 bases lay in between. Germline values: CDR1 SGHRS, CDR2 YFSETQ. CDR3 coding DNA: TGCGCCAGCAGCCTATCGGGGCAATCCTACAATGAGCAGTTCTTC. Translation gives CASSLSGQSYNEQFF.

J is TRBJ1-2 and V is TRBV7-2; D remains ambiguous. CDR1 and CDR2 (germline): SGHTA, FQGNSA. The CDR3 has 13 amino acids. V lost 5 bases to trimming and J lost 10 bases, with 17 bases between them. CDR3 DNA: TGTGCCAGCAGCCTTGGAGGGCCTAGGGACTACACCTTC. This gives the protein CASSLGGPRDYTF.

The chain has TRBV6-5 and TRBJ1-6, with D perhaps matching TRBD1 (5 bases). V lost 2 bases, J lost 8 bases, and 16 bases lay in between. The germline gives CDR1 MNHEY, CDR2 SVGAGI. The CDR3 has 16 residues. Here the CDR3 reads CASSYGTGLLDSPLHF. In DNA form, the CDR3 reads TGTGCCAGCAGTTACGGGACGGGATTGTTAGATTCACCCCTCCACTTT.

This chain connects TRBV6-1 to TRBJ2-1, with unresolved D. Germline CDR1 is MNHNS and CDR2 is SASEGT. The V end lost 2 bases, the J end lost 4 bases, and 12 bases lay between the germline ends. The CDR3 length is 15 residues. CDR3 in amino acids: CASSESGRVYNEQFF. In DNA, the CDR3 is TGTGCCAGCAGTGAATCCGGTCGGGTTTACAATGAGCAGTTCTTC.

Here the CDR3 DNA reads TGTGCCAGCAGCTTTTTCCGGGGATTACAAGAGACCCAGTACTTC. It specifies CASSFFRGLQETQYF. The genes are TRBV7-9 and TRBJ2-5; TRBD2 might be the D (5 bases). V was pared by 3 bases and J by 2 bases, with 13 bases between. CDR1 SEHNR and CDR2 FQNEAQ come from the germline V gene (reference sequence). The CDR3 runs to 15 residues. Full variable domain (remainder filled in from reference TRBV7-9 and TRBJ2-5): DTGVSQNPRHKITKRGQNVTFRCDPISEHNRLYWYRQTLGQGPEFLTYFQNEAQLEKSRLLSDRFSAERPKGSFSTLEIQRTEQGDSAMYLCASSFFRGLQETQYFGPGTRLLVL.

The genes are TRBV7-2 and TRBJ2-5; the D gene could be TRBD1 or TRBD2 (6 bases each). The CDR3 has 15 amino acids. Germline V gene sequence: CDR1 SGHTA, CDR2 FQGNSA. The germline V and J ends were trimmed by 5 bases and 1 base, with 14 bases remaining between them. CDR3 amino acids: CASSPSRDTQETQYF. For the CDR3, the DNA is TGTGCCAGCAGCCCCTCGCGGGACACCCAAGAGACCCAGTACTTC.

This chain links TRBV5-4 with TRBJ1-6; D unresolved. V was shortened by 1 base and J by 6 bases, with 11 bases between the two germline ends. This CDR3 contains 15 residues. Germline CDR1 is SGHNT and CDR2 is YYREEE (reference sequence). CDR3 nucleotide sequence: TGTGCCAGCAGCTTGTCTGAGGGCACTAATTCACCCCTCCACTTT. Protein sequence: CASSLSEGTNSPLHF.

The gene calls are TRBV6-5 and TRBJ1-6, with D tentatively TRBD1 (5 bases). V lost 6 bases and J 10 bases, leaving 19 bases between the germline ends. The CDR3 runs to 15 residues. Germline V gene data show CDR1 as MNHEY and CDR2 as SVGAGI. The CDR3 sequence is CASSFGVRQGSPLHF. CDR3 DNA: TGTGCCAGCAGCTTTGGGGTTAGGCAGGGATCACCCCTCCACTTT.

The chain recombines TRBV5-4 with TRBJ2-1; no clear D gene. CDR3 length equals 16 residues. Trimming cost V 3 bases and J 2 bases, with 15 bases left between them. The V gene's germline CDR1 is SGHNT and CDR2 YYREEE (reference sequence). This CDR3 reads CASSSPGPSTYNEQFF. CDR3 coding DNA: TGTGCCAGCAGCTCTCCGGGTCCTAGTACCTACAATGAGCAGTTCTTC.

The chain employs TRBV27 and TRBJ2-2; D gene ambiguous. Trimming took off 10 bases at V and 1 base at J, with 10 bases between the two ends. The CDR3 contains 13 residues. Germline V gene data show CDR1 as MNHEY and CDR2 as SMNVEV (reference sequence). CDR3 DNA sequence: TGTGCCACCATGATCATGAACACCGGGGAGCTGTTTTTT. Amino acids: CATMIMNTGELFF.

This sequence joins TRBV27 and TRBJ1-5; D ambiguous. The CDR3 totals 15 residues. Deletions cut 5 bases from V and 4 bases from J, with 15 bases between. From germline, CDR1 is MNHEY and CDR2 SMNVEV (reference sequence). The CDR3 loop is CASSARQRPNQPQHF. The CDR3 DNA sequence: TGTGCCAGCAGTGCGAGACAAAGGCCAAATCAGCCCCAGCATTTT.

The chain links TRBV7-8 to TRBJ2-1, with D maybe TRBD2 (7 bases). With 2 bases removed from V and 4 bases from J, the gap between germline ends came to 12 bases. The length of the CDR3 is 15 residues. Germline values: CDR1 SGHVS, CDR2 FQNEAQ. This CDR3 is CASSLPGGSYNEQFF. In nucleotides, the CDR3 is TGTGCCAGCAGCTTACCGGGGGGCTCTTACAATGAGCAGTTCTTC.

This chain uses TRBV7-9 with TRBJ1-6, with a possible D match to TRBD1 (5 bases). Germline values: CDR1 SEHNR, CDR2 FQNEAQ (reference sequence). The ends were cut back, 2 bases at V and 7 bases at J, with 12 bases in the middle. CDR3 length: 15 amino acids. In nucleotides, the CDR3 is TGTGCCAGCAGCTTATTGGGACTGAAGAATTCACCCCTCCACTTT. Amino acids: CASSLLGLKNSPLHF.

The chain joins TRBV5-6 to TRBJ1-1; D call uncertain. Germline loops: CDR1 SGHDT, CDR2 YYEEEE. Between the trimmed V and J ends, which lost 4 bases and 4 bases, there was a span of 17 bases. This CDR3 contains 15 residues. CDR3 sequence reads: CASSERIGSGTEAFF. The CDR3, as DNA: TGTGCCAGCAGCGAAAGGATCGGGAGCGGCACTGAAGCTTTCTTT.

This clone occurred once. The chain uses TRBV28 and TRBJ2-7; 10 positions match TRBD1. The CDR3 is 17 amino acids. The ends lost 3 bases at V and 5 bases at J; junction bases unmatched: 13. Per the germline V gene, CDR1 is MDHEN and CDR2 is SYDVKM. The CDR3 DNA sequence: TGTGCCAGCAGTTTCATCCAAGGGGGACAGGGGTTCCACGAGCAGTACTTC. The encoded protein is CASSFIQGGQGFHEQYF.

This clone was seen only once. This chain joins TRBV7-3 and TRBJ2-6; 7 bases are a match to TRBD2. Germline CDR1 is SGHTA and CDR2 is FQGTGA. The CDR3 is 16 residues long. Trimming cost V 0 bases and J 5 bases; bases outside gene matches: 4. In DNA, the CDR3 is TGTGCCAGCAGCTTAACGGGGAGGGAGAGGGCCAACGTCCTGACTTTC. It encodes CASSLTGRERANVLTF. The full variable domain, its missing parts supplied by reference TRBV7-3 and TRBJ2-6, is GAGVSQTPSNKVTEKGKYVELRCDPISGHTALYWYRQSLGQGPEFLIYFQGTGAADDSGLPNDRFFAVRPEGSVSTLKIQRTERGDSAVYLCASSLTGRERANVLTFGAGSRLTVL.

V and J are TRBV18 and TRBJ1-1, with TRBD1 matching over 7 bases. Looked up from germline, CDR1 is KGHSH and CDR2 is LQKENI. This CDR3 comprises 16 residues. Trimming took 3 bases from V and 5 from J; bases not matched to a gene: 12. CDR3 loop: CASSPYRGGFGTEAFF. In nucleotides, the CDR3 is TGTGCCAGCTCACCCTACAGAGGGGGCTTCGGAACTGAAGCTTTCTTT.

The chain is built from TRBV7-3 and TRBJ2-1; TRBD1 or TRBD2 may be the D gene (5 bases each). V lost 1 base to trimming and J lost 13 bases, with 11 bases between them. CDR3 size: 12 residues. Germline values: CDR1 SGHTA, CDR2 FQGTGA. In nucleotides, the CDR3 is TGTGCCAGCAGCTTAAAGGGGACCGTACAGTTCTTC. Translating gives CASSLKGTVQFF. Complete variable domain (other parts from reference TRBV7-3 and TRBJ2-1): GAGVSQTPSNKVTEKGKYVELRCDPISGHTALYWYRQSLGQGPEFLIYFQGTGAADDSGLPNDRFFAVRPEGSVSTLKIQRTERGDSAVYLCASSLKGTVQFFGPGTRLTVL.

The DNA for the CDR3 is TGCAGCGTGGGACAGGGAGCGAATAGCAATCAGCCCCAGCATTTT. It yields the protein CSVGQGANSNQPQHF. The J gene is TRBJ1-5, the V gene TRBV29-1; 9 nucleotides align to TRBD1. The CDR3 is 15 amino acids. The V segment lost 6 bases and the J segment 0 bases; nucleotides outside the gene matches: 6. The germline V gene encodes CDR1 SQVTM and CDR2 ANQGSEA.

The V call is TRBV7-2, the J call TRBJ2-2, with 7 nucleotides matching TRBD2. The V segment lost 6 bases and the J segment 1 base; nucleotides outside the gene matches: 11. Germline-derived CDR1 and CDR2 are SGHTA and FQGNSA. The CDR3 is made up of 17 amino acids. The CDR3, as DNA: TGTGCCAGCAGGTCCCCGGCACTAGCGAGGAACACCGGGGAGCTGTTTTTT. This encodes CASRSPALARNTGELFF.

The chain links TRBV29-1 to TRBJ2-3; 9 nucleotides align to TRBD2. V lost 7 bases to trimming and J lost 3 bases; unmatched junction nucleotides: 11. The CDR3 has 15 residues. In germline, CDR1 is SQVTM, CDR2 ANQGSEA. CDR3 nucleotide sequence: TGCAGCGCCCAAGGACGTCTAGCGGGGACAGATACGCAGTATTTT. This encodes CSAQGRLAGTDTQYF.

In the case of this clone: Other DNA sequences in the sample encode the same CDR3. The rearrangement joins TRBV7-2 to TRBJ1-5; a weak D match, TRBD1 (5 bases). The CDR3 runs 15 residues. Germline CDR1 and CDR2: SGHTA and FQGNSA. The V and J ends lost 2 bases and 5 bases respectively, with 13 bases between them. The CDR3 coding sequence is TGTGCCAGCAGCTTAACAGGCCCCCGCGATCAGCCCCAGCATTTT. The encoded protein is CASSLTGPRDQPQHF.

This clone was seen more than once but under ten times. The V and J genes are TRBV11-2 and TRBJ1-1; D unclear. Germline assignment: CDR1 SGHAT and CDR2 FQNNGV. Trimming removed 3 bases at V and 2 bases at J, with 4 bases between. This CDR3 contains 12 residues. The CDR3 protein is CASSFGNTEAFF. For the CDR3, the DNA is TGTGCCAGCAGCTTCGGAAACACTGAAGCTTTCTTT.

The V call is TRBV4-1, the J call TRBJ1-1; a weak D match, TRBD1 (5 bases). The germline V gene has CDR1 MGHRA and CDR2 YSYEKL. CDR3 length: 14 residues. V was trimmed by 0 bases and J by 4 bases, leaving 9 bases between them. This CDR3 is CASSQDRQRTEAFF. CDR3 sequence (DNA): TGCGCCAGCAGCCAAGATAGACAGCGCACTGAAGCTTTCTTT.

The CDR3 region has the DNA TGTGCCAGCTCACCACCGTTCGGAGGTCGTACCTTTGAAGCTTTCTTT. Encoded protein: CASSPPFGGRTFEAFF. V usage is TRBV18 and J usage is TRBJ1-1, with D uncertain. The CDR3 contains 16 residues. Germline-derived CDR1 and CDR2 are KGHSH and LQKENI. V was clipped by 0 bases and J by 7 bases, with 18 bases between them. Looking up the rest from reference TRBV18 and TRBJ1-1 gives the full variable domain: NAGVMQNPRHLVRRRGQEARLRCSPMKGHSHVYWYRQLPEEGLKFMVYLQKENIIDESGMPKERFSAEFPKEGPSILRIQQVVRGDSAAYFCASSPPFGGRTFEAFFGQGTRLTVV.

The chain joins TRBV27 to TRBJ1-2; 9 nucleotides match TRBD1. Germline lookup yields CDR1 MNHEY and CDR2 SMNVEV (reference sequence). This CDR3 is built from 12 residues. J lost 6 bases, V lost 6 bases, and 2 bases had no gene match. CDR3 amino acids: CASRGTGHGYTF. CDR3 sequence (DNA): TGTGCCAGCAGGGGGACAGGGCATGGCTACACCTTC.